Listed here is a single TCR beta chain. The data were taken from a study of T cell changes during pregnancy in multiple sclerosis. The table came from immunoSEQ multiplex PCR; TCRdb's copy has only in-frame clones and leaves some out. The sample shows roughly 59,000 clones, 85% to 95% of them seen only once. The CDR3 runs to 16 residues. The germline gives CDR1 LGHNA, CDR2 YNFKEQ. Losses at the gene ends were 0 bases for V and 3 bases for J; bases not matched to a gene: 7. The sequencing used CD4+ T cells from peripheral blood mononuclear cells, collected before pregnancy. The sequence came from a female donor with multiple sclerosis, enrolled in a pregnancy study. The chain joins TRBV4-2 to TRBJ2-7, with TRBD2 matching over 8 bases. The CDR3, as DNA: TGTGCCAGCAGCCAAGATTGGGGGACTAGTATCTACGAGCAGTACTTC. It codes for CASSQDWGTSIYEQYF.